The clone carrying this T cell receptor beta chain was seen a single time. Germline CDR1 and CDR2: MNHEY and SVGAGI. This CDR3 is 14 amino acids long. The V segment lost 6 bases and the J segment 4 bases; nucleotides outside the gene matches: 5. The data belong to a study of control samples from healthy donors and cancer patients. Only in-frame clones appear in the TCRdb table, and some are missing; sequencing was by immunoSEQ multiplex PCR. Among some 18,000 clones, approximately 81% were seen once, and the ten largest hold around 28%. The receptor's source is a woman in her sixties or seventies with lung cancer. The chain has TRBV6-5 and TRBJ1-4; 7 bases line up with TRBD1. Sequencing was performed on PBMCs. The chain's CDR3 is CASSPRDSNEKLFF. As DNA, the CDR3 is TGTGCCAGCAGCCCCCGGGACAGTAATGAAAAACTGTTTTTT.